This T cell receptor (beta chain) was retrieved from a study of cytomegalovirus exposure and HLA in healthy donors. The CDR3 is made up of 16 amino acids. Germline V gene data show CDR1 as SGHKS and CDR2 as YYEKEE (reference sequence). J lost 3 bases, V lost 2 bases, and 2 bases had no gene match. Study-wide points: Among TCR sequences, most were rare, though some public TCRs appeared in many donors. The study put 150 to 200 TCR beta chains on its list as cytomegalovirus-associated.

Clones were sequenced by immunoSEQ multiplex PCR, and TCRdb holds only the in-frame ones, with some missing. The sample includes over 200,000 clones, 80% to 90% seen only once; the top ten take 2.9%. This clone occurred once. Its cognate antigen is unknown. The source material was PBMCs. This chain uses TRBV5-5 with TRBJ1-4; 12 bases match TRBD1. The receptor's source is a woman aged 18 to 35 in good health and CMV-seronegative. CDR3 loop: CASSFGDRGPNEKLFF. CDR3 bases: TGTGCCAGCAGCTTCGGGGACAGGGGGCCTAATGAAAAACTGTTTTTT.